A single sample is the source of the 21 T cell receptor beta chains below, sequenced in a study of response to subunit inactivated influenza vaccine. TCRdb analysed the RT-PCR reads with MiXCR anew, one entry per CDR3 protein. The sample holds about 780,000 distinct CDR3 sequences; about 18% are singletons and the top ten take about a tenth. This specimen was PBMCs from blood, taken about 5 days after vaccination. The receptors shown here come from a man between 50 and 59 years old who received an inactivated influenza vaccine.

This clonotype came up a few times. This chain joins TRBV14 and TRBJ2-2; D is unclear. Germline V gene sequence: CDR1 SGHDN, CDR2 FVKESK. The CDR3 is 11 amino acids. V was trimmed by 10 bases and J by 7 bases, leaving 10 bases between them. DNA for the CDR3: TGTGCCACCTCCCATTTCGGGGAGCTGTTTTTT. It yields the protein CATSHFGELFF.

The table lists this clonotype with a few counts. The V call is TRBV11-2, the J call TRBJ2-5; D remains unclear. Germline CDR1 SGHAT, CDR2 FQNNGV. The V end lost 0 bases, the J end lost 1 base, and 9 bases lay between the germline ends. The CDR3 sequence is 15 residues long. The CDR3 is CASSLDLAVQETQYF. DNA of the CDR3: TGTGCCAGCAGCTTAGATCTGGCGGTCCAAGAGACCCAGTACTTC.

V and J are TRBV4-3 and TRBJ2-1, with D possibly TRBD1 on 5 matching bases. Germline CDR1 LGHNA, CDR2 YSLEER. CDR3 length: 16 amino acids. V shed 0 bases and J shed 4 bases, with 13 bases lying between them. The CDR3 protein is CASSQDRTQGYNEQFF. CDR3 coding DNA: TGCGCCAGCAGCCAAGATCGTACCCAGGGATACAATGAGCAGTTCTTC.

This sequence joins TRBV13 and TRBJ2-1, with 9 bases fitting TRBD1. The germline V gene encodes CDR1 PRHDT and CDR2 FYEKMQ (reference sequence). The CDR3 runs to 15 residues. Unmatched junction bases numbered 7, after V lost 5 bases and J lost 5 bases. CDR3 in DNA: TGTGCCAGCAGCCAGTACGGGACAGGGAACAATGAGCAGTTCTTC. Protein: CASSQYGTGNNEQFF.

The chain couples TRBV29-1 to TRBJ1-2; D is unclear. V lost 4 bases and J lost 5, with 20 bases in between. Germline values: CDR1 SQVTM, CDR2 ANQGSEA. The CDR3 runs 15 residues. DNA of the CDR3: TGCAGCGTTGGGCCTGGACGGGAGGGCGGGTATGGCTACACCTTC. It encodes CSVGPGREGGYGYTF.

This clonotype was seen a handful of times. The chain couples TRBV20-1 to TRBJ2-3, with D uncertain. This CDR3 contains 12 residues. Germline lookup yields CDR1 DFQATT and CDR2 SNEGSKA (reference sequence). V shed 3 bases and J shed 4 bases, with 8 bases lying between them. CDR3 residues: CSARAPADTQYF. CDR3 nucleotides: TGCAGTGCTAGGGCACCCGCAGATACGCAGTATTTT.

This clonotype has just a few counts. The chain is built from TRBV12-3 or TRBV12-4 and TRBJ2-3; 10 bases are shared with TRBD2. CDR3 length equals 14 residues. The V segment lost 10 bases and the J segment 4 bases; nucleotides outside the gene matches: 8. The CDR3: CATSAGGRADTQYF. The CDR3 DNA reads TGTGCCACCTCAGCGGGAGGGAGAGCAGATACGCAGTATTTT.

This clonotype has a handful of counts. V usage is TRBV3-1 and J usage is TRBJ2-7; D not resolved. Germline assignment: CDR1 LGHDT and CDR2 YNNKEL (reference sequence). V lost 2 bases, J lost 2 bases, and 7 bases lay in between. The CDR3 spans 13 residues. DNA for the CDR3: TGTGCCAGCAGCCAACTAGGGACCTACGAGCAGTACTTC. It encodes CASSQLGTYEQYF.

This clonotype was seen only a few times. CDR3 nucleotide sequence: TGTGCCAGCAGCTTAGCGGGACAGAGATACAATGAGCAGTTCTTC. It translates to CASSLAGQRYNEQFF. The chain has TRBV7-9 and TRBJ2-1; 7 positions match TRBD1. Germline V gene lookup returns CDR1 SEHNR and CDR2 FQNEAQ (reference sequence). The trim removed 0 bases at V and 4 bases at J, leaving 3 bases unmatched. This CDR3 comprises 15 residues.

The chain carries TRBV7-9 and TRBJ2-5; 10 bases agree with TRBD2. The CDR3 sequence is 15 residues long. The V gene's germline CDR1 is SEHNR and CDR2 FQNEAQ (reference sequence). V trimming: 4 bases; J trimming: 4 bases; junction bases outside the gene matches: 6. The CDR3: CASSYSGGPGETQYF. CDR3 DNA: TGTGCCAGCAGCTATAGCGGGGGGCCAGGAGAGACCCAGTACTTC.

This clonotype has ten or more counts. The chain combines TRBV6-5 with TRBJ2-2; D remains unclear. Trimming left V 2 bases short and J 8 bases short, with 6 bases between. The germline V gene has CDR1 MNHEY and CDR2 SVGAGI. The CDR3 extends over 12 amino acids. The CDR3 reads CASSYRDGELFF. CDR3 DNA: TGTGCCAGCAGTTACAGGGATGGGGAGCTGTTTTTT.

This CDR3 reads CASRFEGYLMNSPLHF. The CDR3, as DNA: TGTGCCAGCAGGTTCGAAGGGTATTTGATGAATTCACCCCTCCACTTT. The chain uses TRBV27 and TRBJ1-6, with D unclear. Germline V gives CDR1 MNHEY, CDR2 SMNVEV (reference sequence). The CDR3 loop spans 16 amino acids. The V end was cut by 6 bases, the J end by 7 bases, with 19 bases between.

V is TRBV27 and J is TRBJ2-5, with 8 bases identical to TRBD1. This CDR3 comprises 14 residues. Germline CDR1 is MNHEY and CDR2 is SMNVEV (reference sequence). V gave up 9 bases and J gave up 5 bases; unmatched junction bases: 11. The CDR3 coding sequence is TGTGCCAGTAGGGTTACAGGGGGATTGGAGACCCAGTACTTC. Its translation: CASRVTGGLETQYF.

This clonotype was counted many times. The chain couples TRBV28 to TRBJ2-7; D is unresolved. Per the germline V gene, CDR1 is MDHEN and CDR2 is SYDVKM. V lost 2 bases, J lost 7 bases, and 12 bases lay in between. This CDR3 has 13 residues. CDR3 in DNA: TGTGCCAGCAGTTTACAGGTCCCGAGGGAGCAGTACTTC. Its protein is CASSLQVPREQYF.

V usage is TRBV7-2 and J usage is TRBJ2-3; D uncertain. Germline V gene data show CDR1 as SGHTA and CDR2 as FQGNSA. There are 15 residues in the CDR3. Trimming shortened V by 2 bases and J by 4 bases, and 13 bases separated the two germline ends. CDR3 nucleotide sequence: TGTGCCAGCAGCTTAAGGGTGGGGAAAGCAGATACGCAGTATTTT. Translated: CASSLRVGKADTQYF.

This clonotype has ten or more counts. The chain joins TRBV6-1 to TRBJ1-2; a possible D gene is TRBD1 (5 bases). Germline V gene sequence: CDR1 MNHNS, CDR2 SASEGT. Trimming stripped 7 bases from V and 6 bases from J, with 18 bases between. The CDR3 spans 14 residues. The DNA for the CDR3 is TGTGCCAGCATCGATTCGGGGGTGGTCCATGGCTACACCTTC. Translation: CASIDSGVVHGYTF.

This clonotype was observed a handful of times. V usage is TRBV6-1 and J usage is TRBJ1-5; 9 nucleotides agree with TRBD1. V was pared by 1 base and J by 6 bases, with 4 bases of the junction left unmatched. CDR1 and CDR2 (germline): MNHNS, SASEGT. The CDR3 totals 15 residues. In DNA, the CDR3 is TGTGCCAGCAGTGAAGAACCGACAGGGGGTCAGCCCCAGCATTTT. Translation gives CASSEEPTGGQPQHF.

This clonotype has only a few counts. The gene calls are TRBV6-1 and TRBJ1-1; TRBD1 matches at 9 bases. The germline V gene encodes CDR1 MNHNS and CDR2 SASEGT. CDR3 length equals 16 residues. The V gene end was trimmed by 7 bases and the J gene end by 2 bases; junction bases not matched to a gene: 11. The DNA of the CDR3 is TGTGCCAGCACCCTGGGACAGGGTAGCGGAAACACTGAAGCTTTCTTT. Translating it yields CASTLGQGSGNTEAFF.

This clonotype was detected many times. The CDR3 region has the DNA TGCAGCGTCGCCGGGACAGGGGCCCACAATGAGCAGTTCTTC. Translating gives CSVAGTGAHNEQFF. This sequence joins TRBV29-1 and TRBJ2-1; 10 bases map to TRBD1. Trimming removed 6 bases from V and 5 bases from J; junction bases left unmatched: 7. The CDR3 spans 14 residues. Looked up from germline, CDR1 is SQVTM and CDR2 is ANQGSEA.

This clonotype was recorded a few times. The chain combines TRBV20-1 with TRBJ2-5; no clear D. Trimming stripped 3 bases from V and 5 bases from J, with 13 bases between. CDR3 size: 13 residues. CDR1 DFQATT and CDR2 SNEGSKA come from the germline V gene (reference sequence). As DNA, the CDR3 is TGCAGTGCTAGTTTCGGTGTTCGGGAGACCCAGTACTTC. This translates into CSASFGVRETQYF.

This clonotype was seen only a few times. V and J are TRBV10-3 and TRBJ2-7, with D possibly TRBD2 on 5 matching bases. Per the germline V gene, CDR1 is ENHRY and CDR2 is SYGVKD. CDR3 size: 14 residues. Trimming took off 5 bases at V and 1 base at J, with 12 bases between the two ends. The CDR3 protein is CAISIDYLSYEQYF. The CDR3 DNA reads as TGTGCCATCAGTATCGACTACCTATCCTACGAGCAGTACTTC.